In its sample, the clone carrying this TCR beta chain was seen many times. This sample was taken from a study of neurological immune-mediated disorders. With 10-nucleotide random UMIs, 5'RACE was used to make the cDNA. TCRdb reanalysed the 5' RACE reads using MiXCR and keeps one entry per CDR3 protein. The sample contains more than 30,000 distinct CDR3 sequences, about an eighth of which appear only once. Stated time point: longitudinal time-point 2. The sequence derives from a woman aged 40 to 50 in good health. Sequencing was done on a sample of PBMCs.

The CDR3 nucleotides read TGCAGTGCTAGTGATTCTACAGGGGTCGTCACTGAAGCTTTCTTT. It translates to CSASDSTGVVTEAFF. The genes are TRBV20-1 and TRBJ1-1, with 7 nucleotides matching TRBD1. CDR3 length: 15 residues. Germline-derived CDR1 and CDR2 are DFQATT and SNEGSKA (reference sequence). The V gene end was trimmed by 3 bases and the J gene end by 4 bases; junction bases not matched to a gene: 11.